The present T cell receptor beta chain was sequenced within a study of intratumoral heterogeneity in liver cancer. Across the study: Patients were mostly male, median age approximately 57 years.

This clone was observed a few times. Only in-frame clones appear in the TCRdb table, and some are missing; sequencing was by immunoSEQ multiplex PCR. The sample includes under 7,500 clones, about 72% of them seen just once. Each tumour sample represents a distinct, spatially separated region of the hepatocellular carcinoma nodule. The CDR3 is 14 amino acids. V trimming: 4 bases; J trimming: 3 bases; junction bases outside the gene matches: 6. Germline loops: CDR1 SGHRS, CDR2 YFSETQ. Sequenced here: tumor tissue, sampled before any cancer treatment. This clonotype was sampled from a woman between 65 and 79 years old with hepatocellular carcinoma. The chain uses TRBV5-1 and TRBJ2-5, with TRBD1 identical over 7 bases. The CDR3: CASSHDRVEETQYF. DNA of the CDR3: TGCGCCAGCAGCCACGACAGGGTGGAAGAGACCCAGTACTTC.